This record covers a single TCR beta chain. This sample was taken from a study of cytotoxic CD8 clonotypes in ibrutinib-treated CLL. Sequencing was performed with immunoSEQ multiplex PCR; in TCRdb, only in-frame clones are kept and a portion is missing. The table shows more than 60,000 clones, with 75% to 90% occurring only once. The ends lost 0 bases at V and 3 bases at J; junction bases unmatched: 12. The CDR3 has 17 amino acids. The germline V gene has CDR1 SGHDT and CDR2 YYEEEE. The sample consisted of PBMCs, taken after 24 months of ibrutinib treatment. The rearrangement uses TRBV5-6 and TRBJ2-7; 7 bases align to TRBD1. The TCR sequence derives from a human donor with chronic lymphocytic leukemia. The CDR3 sequence is CASSLGGLGTAIYEQYF. CDR3 coding DNA: TGTGCCAGCAGCTTGGGAGGTTTAGGGACAGCTATCTACGAGCAGTACTTC.